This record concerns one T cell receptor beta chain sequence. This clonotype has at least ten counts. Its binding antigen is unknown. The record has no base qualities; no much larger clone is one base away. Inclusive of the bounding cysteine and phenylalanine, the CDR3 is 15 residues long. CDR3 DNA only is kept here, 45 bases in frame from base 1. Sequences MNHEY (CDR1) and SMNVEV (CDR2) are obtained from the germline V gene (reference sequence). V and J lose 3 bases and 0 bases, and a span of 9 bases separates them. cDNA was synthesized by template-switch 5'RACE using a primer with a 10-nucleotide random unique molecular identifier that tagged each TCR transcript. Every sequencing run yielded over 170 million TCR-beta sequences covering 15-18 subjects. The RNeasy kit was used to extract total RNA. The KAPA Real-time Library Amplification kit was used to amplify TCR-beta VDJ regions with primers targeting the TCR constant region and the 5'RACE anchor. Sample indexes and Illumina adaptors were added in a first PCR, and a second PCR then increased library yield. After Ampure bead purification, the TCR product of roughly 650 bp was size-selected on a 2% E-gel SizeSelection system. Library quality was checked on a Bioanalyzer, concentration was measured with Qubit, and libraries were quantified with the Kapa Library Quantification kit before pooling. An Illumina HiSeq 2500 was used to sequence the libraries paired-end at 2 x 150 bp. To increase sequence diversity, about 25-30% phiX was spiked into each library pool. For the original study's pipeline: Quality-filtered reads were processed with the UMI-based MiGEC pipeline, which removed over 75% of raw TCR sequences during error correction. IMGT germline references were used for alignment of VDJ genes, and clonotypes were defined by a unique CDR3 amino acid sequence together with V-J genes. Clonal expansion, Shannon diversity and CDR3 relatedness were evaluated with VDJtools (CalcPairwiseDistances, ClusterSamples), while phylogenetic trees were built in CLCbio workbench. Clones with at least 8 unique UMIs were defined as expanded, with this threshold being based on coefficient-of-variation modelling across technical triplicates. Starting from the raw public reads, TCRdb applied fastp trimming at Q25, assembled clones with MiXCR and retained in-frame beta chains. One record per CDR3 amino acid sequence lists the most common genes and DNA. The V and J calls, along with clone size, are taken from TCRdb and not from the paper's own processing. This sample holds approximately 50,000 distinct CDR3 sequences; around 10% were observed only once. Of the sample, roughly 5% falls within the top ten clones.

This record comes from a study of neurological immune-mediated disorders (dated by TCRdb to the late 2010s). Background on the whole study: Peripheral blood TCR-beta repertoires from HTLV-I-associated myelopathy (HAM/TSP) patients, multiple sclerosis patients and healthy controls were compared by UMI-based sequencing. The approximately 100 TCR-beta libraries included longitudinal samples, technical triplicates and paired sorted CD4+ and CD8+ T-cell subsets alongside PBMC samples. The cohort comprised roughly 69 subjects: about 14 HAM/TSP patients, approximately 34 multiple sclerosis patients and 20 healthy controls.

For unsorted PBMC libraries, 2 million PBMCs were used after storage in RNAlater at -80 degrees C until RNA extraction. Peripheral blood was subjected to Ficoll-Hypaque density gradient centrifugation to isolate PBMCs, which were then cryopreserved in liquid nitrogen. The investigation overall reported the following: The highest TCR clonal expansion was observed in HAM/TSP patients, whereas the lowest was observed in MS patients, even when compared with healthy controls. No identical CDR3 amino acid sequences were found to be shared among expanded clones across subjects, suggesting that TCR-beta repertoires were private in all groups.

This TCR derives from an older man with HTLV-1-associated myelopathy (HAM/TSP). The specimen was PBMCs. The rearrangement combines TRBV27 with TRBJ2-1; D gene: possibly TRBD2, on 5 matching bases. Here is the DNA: TGTGCCAGCAGTTTTGGGCGGGTCTCCTACAATGAGCAGTTCTTC. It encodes CASSFGRVSYNEQFF.